The 28 T cell receptor beta chains reported below all come from one sample, sequenced in a study of regulatory T cells in long-lasting Graves disease (dated by TCRdb to the early 2020s). Per the publication, the time point label means: newly diagnosed GD, antithyroid drugs for less than 3 months. For both TCR sequencing and RNA sequencing, RNA was extracted from PBMCs in TRIzol. Libraries were prepared through multiplex PCR. Instrument used: Illumina HiSeq 4000. To build TCR beta libraries, CDR3 regions were amplified by Arm-PCR using iRepertoire HTBI primers. Through fastp at Q25 and MiXCR, TCRdb rebuilt clones from the public reads, retaining in-frame beta chains. Identical CDR3 proteins give one entry, which carries the most common genes and DNA. Across this sample there are roughly 420,000 distinct CDR3 sequences, with about a sixth seen only once. The leading ten clones occupy about 25% of the sample.

The same sample was also used in a study of T cells in Graves' hyperthyroidism and ophthalmopathy.

This specimen was peripheral blood mononuclear cells (PBMCs), taken at new diagnosis, from a patient treated with antithyroid drugs. The receptors originated from a woman aged 18-29 years with Graves disease. Donor details come from another sample of the same person, matched by shared clones.

This clonotype was detected many times. The rearrangement links TRBV2 to TRBJ2-3; TRBD1 matches 7 bases. After removal of 6 bases from V and 2 bases from J, the junction contained 5 bases not matched to a gene. The CDR3 is 14 residues long. Germline V lookup: CDR1 SNHLY, CDR2 FYNNEI. The CDR3 region is CASRGDSPTDTQYF. The CDR3 coding sequence is TGTGCCAGCAGGGGGGACAGTCCCACAGATACGCAGTATTTT.

This clonotype was found many times. The chain carries TRBV3-1 and TRBJ1-5; no definite D call. This CDR3 has 15 amino acids. V was shortened by 0 bases and J by 1 base, with 7 bases between the two germline ends. In germline, CDR1 is LGHDT, CDR2 YNNKEL (reference sequence). The CDR3 DNA reads as TGTGCCAGCAGCCAAGATGGAACCAGCAATCAGCCCCAGCATTTT. Translated: CASSQDGTSNQPQHF.

V gene TRBV29-1 combines with J gene TRBJ2-2; a possible D gene is TRBD2 (7 bases). Looked up from germline, CDR1 is SQVTM and CDR2 is ANQGSEA. The length of the CDR3 is 13 residues. The CDR3 DNA follows: TGCATCTCTCAGGGGAGGGGGGCCGGGGAGCTGTTTTTT. Its protein is CISQGRGAGELFF.

This clonotype was counted a few times. One junction end disagrees with the germline gene, perhaps due to a read error. This chain uses TRBV7-3 with TRBJ2-1; 13 bases are a match to TRBD2. The germline V gene has CDR1 SGHTA and CDR2 FQGTGA. The CDR3 extends over 16 amino acids. The DNA of the CDR3 is TGTGCCAGCAGCGCCCGGACTAGCGGGAGTTACAATGAGCAGCTCTTC. It is translated as CASSARTSGSYNEQLF.

This clonotype appeared many times. The chain links TRBV3-1 to TRBJ2-7; 8 positions agree with TRBD1. CDR3 length: 16 amino acids. CDR1 and CDR2 (germline): LGHDT, YNNKEL (reference sequence). V was pared by 4 bases and J by 0 bases, with 8 bases of the junction left unmatched. CDR3: CASSPRDRRSSYEQYF. The DNA for the CDR3 is TGTGCCAGCAGCCCTCGGGACAGGCGAAGCTCCTACGAGCAGTACTTC.

V is TRBV27 and J is TRBJ2-6, with D perhaps matching TRBD1 (5 bases). The CDR3 totals 14 residues. With 7 bases removed from V and 1 base from J, the gap between germline ends came to 8 bases. Germline V CDR1 and CDR2: MNHEY, SMNVEV (reference sequence). CDR3 sequence reads: CASTAGSGANVLTF. The DNA of the CDR3 is TGTGCCAGCACCGCAGGGTCTGGGGCCAACGTCCTGACTTTC.

This clonotype was observed many times. The chain is built from TRBV12-3 or TRBV12-4 and TRBJ2-7; 7 bases line up with TRBD2. The V and J ends lost 6 bases and 2 bases, in that order; junction bases with no gene match: 10. This CDR3 is built from 15 residues. The CDR3 bases are TGTGCCAGCAGCCCATCCGGGGGGTCCACCTACGAGCAGTACTTC. Residues: CASSPSGGSTYEQYF.

This clonotype showed up many times. The rearrangement links TRBV3-1 to TRBJ2-3; D gene unclear. The CDR3 is 14 amino acids. The V end was cut by 2 bases, the J end by 5 bases, with 11 bases between. Germline CDR1 is LGHDT and CDR2 is YNNKEL (reference sequence). The CDR3 sequence is CASSQRSLGDTQYF. The CDR3 DNA sequence: TGTGCCAGCAGCCAACGAAGCTTGGGAGATACGCAGTATTTT.

This clonotype was detected only a few times. This chain joins TRBV6-5 and TRBJ1-1, with TRBD1 as a possible D gene (5 bases). This CDR3 has 14 residues. CDR1 MNHEY and CDR2 SVGAGI come from the germline V gene. Trimming pared 4 bases from V and 5 bases from J, leaving 14 bases between. CDR3 DNA: TGTGCCAGCAGTTTGGGGGGTTCGGAGACTGAAGCTTTCTTT. This encodes CASSLGGSETEAFF.

This clonotype was detected ten times or more. The V and J genes are TRBV5-6 and TRBJ2-3; TRBD2 aligns across 8 bases. Germline V gene sequence: CDR1 SGHDT, CDR2 YYEEEE. After removal of 2 bases from V and 0 bases from J, the junction contained 8 bases not matched to a gene. CDR3 length: 17 residues. The CDR3 reads CASSLDPLAVSTDTQYF. The CDR3 DNA follows: TGTGCCAGCAGCTTAGATCCACTAGCGGTGAGCACAGATACGCAGTATTTT.

The chain has TRBV25-1 and TRBJ2-3; D not resolved. Trimming shortened V by 8 bases and J by 5 bases, and 14 bases separated the two germline ends. Germline CDR1 is MGHDK and CDR2 is SYGVNS. CDR3 length equals 13 residues. The CDR3 loop reads CASRRPGVDTQYF. In DNA form, the CDR3 reads TGTGCCAGCCGGCGACCTGGGGTAGATACGCAGTATTTT.

This clonotype was detected ten times or more. This sequence joins TRBV20-1 and TRBJ2-7; 8 bases agree with TRBD1. The CDR3 runs to 15 residues. Trimming took 0 bases from V and 7 from J; bases not matched to a gene: 11. Germline V lookup: CDR1 DFQATT, CDR2 SNEGSKA (reference sequence). DNA of the CDR3: TGCAGTGCTAGAGATTGGGCAGGGGGCCCCTGGGAGCAGTACTTC. It translates to CSARDWAGGPWEQYF.

The V and J genes are TRBV29-1 and TRBJ2-2, with D possibly matching TRBD1 (6 bases). Trimming removed 6 bases from V and 4 bases from J, with 15 bases in between. CDR3 length: 14 residues. From germline, CDR1 is SQVTM and CDR2 ANQGSEA. CDR3 in DNA: TGCAGCGTGTTCTTACAGGGCCTCACCGGGGAGCTGTTTTTT. Encoded protein: CSVFLQGLTGELFF.

This clonotype was detected many times. The chain recombines TRBV6-4 with TRBJ2-1; a possible D gene is TRBD1 (5 bases). Between the trimmed V and J ends, which lost 3 bases and 9 bases, there was a span of 18 bases. Germline V gives CDR1 MRHNA, CDR2 SNTAGT. The CDR3 is 15 amino acids. CDR3 amino acids: CASSDQGVKLGEQFF. CDR3 nucleotides: TGTGCCAGCAGTGATCAGGGTGTAAAGCTTGGTGAGCAGTTCTTC.

This clonotype was counted a few times. The genes are TRBV12-3 or TRBV12-4 and TRBJ2-3; maybe TRBD1 (7 bases). Trimming removed 6 bases at V and 3 bases at J, with 19 bases between. CDR3 length: 16 amino acids. The CDR3 sequence: CASRPRAGGYTDTQYF. DNA for the CDR3: TGTGCCAGCAGACCCCGCGCAGGGGGGTATACAGATACGCAGTATTTT.

This clonotype was detected many times. This rearrangement joins TRBV20-1 to TRBJ2-1, with 7 positions matching TRBD2. The CDR3 extends over 16 amino acids. Looked up from germline, CDR1 is DFQATT and CDR2 is SNEGSKA (reference sequence). V shed 8 bases, J shed 2 bases, and the junction held 15 bases outside the gene matches. The CDR3: CSFFVSVSGTYNEQFF. DNA of the CDR3: TGCAGTTTCTTCGTGAGTGTGAGCGGGACCTACAATGAGCAGTTCTTC.

This clonotype has a handful of counts. The gene calls are TRBV13 and TRBJ1-1; D gene unclear. The CDR3 sequence is 14 residues long. The germline V and J ends were trimmed by 1 base and 0 bases, with 6 bases remaining between them. Germline assignment: CDR1 PRHDT and CDR2 FYEKMQ (reference sequence). The CDR3 DNA is TGTGCCAGCAGCTTAGACCCCATGAACACTGAAGCTTTCTTT. As protein: CASSLDPMNTEAFF.

The chain joins TRBV7-9 to TRBJ1-3, with D possibly being TRBD1 (6 bases). Looked up from germline, CDR1 is SEHNR and CDR2 is FQNEAQ (reference sequence). With 1 base removed from V and 2 bases from J, the gap between germline ends came to 12 bases. This CDR3 is 16 amino acids long. CDR3 loop: CASSLGTGWAGNTIYF. CDR3 coding DNA: TGTGCCAGCAGCTTAGGAACAGGGTGGGCTGGAAACACCATATATTTT. Full variable domain (remainder filled in from reference TRBV7-9 and TRBJ1-3): DTGVSQNPRHKITKRGQNVTFRCDPISEHNRLYWYRQTLGQGPEFLTYFQNEAQLEKSRLLSDRFSAERPKGSFSTLEIQRTEQGDSAMYLCASSLGTGWAGNTIYFGEGSWLTVV.

The table lists this clonotype with a few counts. The CDR3 region is CASSLGRETYEQYF. In nucleotides, the CDR3 is TGTGCCAGCAGTTTAGGGCGGGAAACCTACGAGCAGTACTTC. This chain connects TRBV28 to TRBJ2-7, with D perhaps TRBD2 (6 bases). Between the trimmed V and J ends, which lost 2 bases and 2 bases, there was a span of 10 bases. The V gene's germline CDR1 is MDHEN and CDR2 SYDVKM. The CDR3 is made up of 14 amino acids.

The table lists this clonotype with many counts. V usage is TRBV18 and J usage is TRBJ2-7; a weak D match, TRBD1 (5 bases). The germline V gene has CDR1 KGHSH and CDR2 LQKENI. CDR3 length: 16 residues. V lost 0 bases to trimming and J lost 0 bases, with 12 bases between them. Here the CDR3 reads CASSPPAGLSSYEQYF. CDR3 bases: TGTGCCAGCTCACCACCGGCAGGGCTTTCCTCCTACGAGCAGTACTTC.

There are a few counts of this clonotype. The J gene is TRBJ2-5, the V gene TRBV15; D is undetermined. Deletions cut 0 bases from V and 5 bases from J, with 25 bases between. CDR1 and CDR2 from the germline V gene are LNHNV and YYDKDF (reference sequence). The CDR3 covers 19 residues. Written as DNA, the CDR3 is TGTGCCACCAGCAGAGATCAACTCGGAAGGACCTTACCCCGGGAGACCCAGTACTTC. This sequence encodes CATSRDQLGRTLPRETQYF.

The chain is built from TRBV4-1 and TRBJ2-7, with 10 bases that match TRBD2. This CDR3 comprises 17 residues. Germline V CDR1 and CDR2: MGHRA, YSYEKL. Trimming took 0 bases from V and 3 from J; bases not matched to a gene: 8. The CDR3, as DNA: TGCGCCAGCAGCCAAGATCGGTTAGGACTAGCGGTCTACGAGCAGTACTTC. Translation: CASSQDRLGLAVYEQYF.

The J gene is TRBJ2-1, the V gene TRBV4-2; unclear D gene. V was pared by 1 base and J by 5 bases, with 3 bases between. Germline CDR1 LGHNA, CDR2 YNFKEQ. CDR3 length: 12 residues. This CDR3 is CASSQVNNEQFF. CDR3 sequence (DNA): TGTGCCAGCAGCCAAGTCAACAATGAGCAGTTCTTC.

This clonotype was observed many times. The chain joins TRBV30 to TRBJ2-3; D not certain. The germline V gene has CDR1 GTSNPN and CDR2 SVGIG (reference sequence). Deletions cut 3 bases from V and 5 bases from J, with 6 bases between. This CDR3 has 11 residues. As DNA, the CDR3 is TGTGCCTGGAGCGTCAAAGATACGCAGTATTTT. Amino acids: CAWSVKDTQYF.

Only a few counts were recorded for this clonotype. The V gene is TRBV7-2, the J gene TRBJ2-7; a possible D gene is TRBD2 (5 bases). This CDR3 has 14 residues. Between the trimmed V and J ends, which lost 3 bases and 4 bases, there was a span of 13 bases. The germline V gene encodes CDR1 SGHTA and CDR2 FQGNSA. The CDR3 loop is CASSFRGSWYEQYF. The CDR3 region has the DNA TGTGCCAGCAGCTTTCGTGGGAGCTGGTACGAGCAGTACTTC.

This clonotype has a count of ten or more. The chain has TRBV30 and TRBJ2-2; D not certain. CDR1 is GTSNPN, CDR2 SVGIG, per germline (reference sequence). Deletions cut 4 bases from V and 1 base from J, with 4 bases between. The CDR3 runs 12 residues. The CDR3 DNA is TGTGCCTGGAACGAGAACACCGGGGAGCTGTTTTTT. Translated: CAWNENTGELFF.

This clonotype was seen a few times. This may be a read error, as it is one base from a much larger clone. This chain links TRBV28 with TRBJ1-2, with TRBD1 matching 9 bases. The germline gives CDR1 MDHEN, CDR2 SYDVKM. Losses at the gene ends were 2 bases for V and 6 bases for J; bases not matched to a gene: 10. This CDR3 contains 16 residues. This CDR3 reads CASSLLPGTGSDGYTF. The CDR3 nucleotides are TGTGCCAGCAGTTTACTCCCGGGGACAGGGAGCGATGGCTACACCTTC.

This clonotype occurred many times. The chain recombines TRBV11-2 with TRBJ2-1; D ambiguous. V dropped 2 bases and J dropped 3 bases, with 8 bases sitting between them. The CDR3 totals 14 residues. Germline V gives CDR1 SGHAT, CDR2 FQNNGV. CDR3 protein: CASSLIADYNEQFF. The CDR3 DNA follows: TGTGCCAGCAGCTTAATCGCGGACTACAATGAGCAGTTCTTC.